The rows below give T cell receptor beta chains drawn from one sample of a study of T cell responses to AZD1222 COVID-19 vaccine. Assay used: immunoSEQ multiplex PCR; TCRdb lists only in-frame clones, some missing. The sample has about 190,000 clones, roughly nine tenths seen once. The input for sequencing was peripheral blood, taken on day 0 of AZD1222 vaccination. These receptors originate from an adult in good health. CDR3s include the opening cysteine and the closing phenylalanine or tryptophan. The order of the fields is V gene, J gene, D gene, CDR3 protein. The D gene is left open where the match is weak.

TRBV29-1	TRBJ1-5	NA	CSVEDPRLEGGNQPQHF
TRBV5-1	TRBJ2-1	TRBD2	CASSLTLAVQDEQFF
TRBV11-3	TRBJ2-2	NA	CASSFGGPAPGELFF
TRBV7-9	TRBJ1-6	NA	CASSLEFGGISPLHF
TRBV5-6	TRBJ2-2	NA	CASSTTRGSGELFF
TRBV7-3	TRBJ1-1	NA	CASSSILNTEAFF
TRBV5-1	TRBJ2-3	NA	CASSPLGSVGTDTQYF
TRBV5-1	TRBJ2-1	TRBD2	CASSSLAGVENEQFF
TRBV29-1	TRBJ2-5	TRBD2	CSVDLRGDKETQYF
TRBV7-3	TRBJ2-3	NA	CASSSRTYTDTQYF
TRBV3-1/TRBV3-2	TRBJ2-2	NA	CASSQDWLQTPGELFF
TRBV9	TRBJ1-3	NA	CASSPRVREDSGNTIYF
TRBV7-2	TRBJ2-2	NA	CASSLSTNTGELFF
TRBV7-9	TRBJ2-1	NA	CASSSFPHEQFF
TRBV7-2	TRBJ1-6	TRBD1	CASREGQLNSPLHF
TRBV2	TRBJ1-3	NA	CASSDESSGNTIYF
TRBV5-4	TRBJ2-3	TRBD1	CASSLTGGSDTQYF
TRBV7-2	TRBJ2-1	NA	CASNPDGYNEQFF
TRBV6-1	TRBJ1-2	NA	CASSESVPVYGYTF
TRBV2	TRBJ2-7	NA	CASSEYYEQYF
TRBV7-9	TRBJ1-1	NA	CASSLVGRRGNTEAFF
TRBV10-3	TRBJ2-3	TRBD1	CAIRLGQGGADTQYF
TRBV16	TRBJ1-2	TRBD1	CASSPLAGGQGDLGYTF
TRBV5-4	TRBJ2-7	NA	CASSFGQGTYEQYF
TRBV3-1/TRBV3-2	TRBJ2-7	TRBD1	CASSTGGYEQYF
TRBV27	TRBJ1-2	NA	CASRTASNYGYTF
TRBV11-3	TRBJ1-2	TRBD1	CASSAGTVGILNYGYTF
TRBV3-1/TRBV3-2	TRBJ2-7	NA	CASSPPNLRQYF
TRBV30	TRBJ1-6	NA	CAWSRVGGGSSYNSPLHF
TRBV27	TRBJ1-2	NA	CASSLSAGVPYGYTF
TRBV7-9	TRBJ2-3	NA	CASSLDAGTDTQYF
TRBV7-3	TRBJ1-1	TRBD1	CASSLTGQGLFTEAFF
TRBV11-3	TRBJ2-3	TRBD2	CASSFLTGGASTDTQYF
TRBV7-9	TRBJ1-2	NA	CASSSGLTYGYTF
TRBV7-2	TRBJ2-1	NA	CASSLLTRNNEQFF
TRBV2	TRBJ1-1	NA	CASGFLGGEAFF
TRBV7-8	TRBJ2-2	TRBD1	CASNQGAGLGTGELFF
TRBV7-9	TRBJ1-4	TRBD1	CASSLGTGGREKLFF
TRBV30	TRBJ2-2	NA	CAWSQGQLGTGELFF
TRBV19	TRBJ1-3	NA	CASSDQPSSGNTIYF
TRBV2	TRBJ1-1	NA	CASSEERVAEAFF
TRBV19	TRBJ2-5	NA	CASSIAVTTGGTQYF
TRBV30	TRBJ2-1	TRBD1	CAWSGDRRSYNEQFF
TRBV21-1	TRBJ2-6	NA	CASSRRSGGLGGANVLTF
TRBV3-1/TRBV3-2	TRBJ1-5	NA	CASSQDHSNQPQHF
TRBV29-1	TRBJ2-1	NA	CSVLTGLQSYNEQFF
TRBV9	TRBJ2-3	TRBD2	CASSVGSRGGSDTQYF
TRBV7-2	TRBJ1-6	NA	CASSPEYTGPHSPLHF